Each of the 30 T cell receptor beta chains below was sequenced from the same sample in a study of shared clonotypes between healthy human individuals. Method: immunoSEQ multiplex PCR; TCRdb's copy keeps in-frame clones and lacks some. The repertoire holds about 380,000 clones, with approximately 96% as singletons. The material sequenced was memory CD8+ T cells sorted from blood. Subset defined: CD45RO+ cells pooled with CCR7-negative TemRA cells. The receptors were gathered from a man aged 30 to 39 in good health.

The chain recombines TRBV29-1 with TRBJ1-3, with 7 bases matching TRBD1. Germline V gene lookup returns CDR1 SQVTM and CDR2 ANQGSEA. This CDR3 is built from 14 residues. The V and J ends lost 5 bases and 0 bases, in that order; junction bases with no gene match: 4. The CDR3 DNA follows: TGCAGCGTTACAGGGGACTTCTCTGGAAACACCATATATTTT. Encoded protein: CSVTGDFSGNTIYF.

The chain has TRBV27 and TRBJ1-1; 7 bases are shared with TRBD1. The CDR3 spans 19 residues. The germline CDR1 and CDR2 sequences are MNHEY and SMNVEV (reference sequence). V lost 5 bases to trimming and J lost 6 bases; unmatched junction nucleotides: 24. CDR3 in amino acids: CASSRHVGRGGAGGAEAFF. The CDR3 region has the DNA TGTGCCAGCAGTCGCCATGTTGGCAGGGGGGGAGCTGGAGGGGCTGAAGCTTTCTTT.

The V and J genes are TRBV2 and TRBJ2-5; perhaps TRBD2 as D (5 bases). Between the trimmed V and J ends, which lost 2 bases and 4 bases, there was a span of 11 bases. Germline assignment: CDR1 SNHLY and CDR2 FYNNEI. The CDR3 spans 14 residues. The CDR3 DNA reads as TGTGCCAGCAGTGAACTAGCTCCTATAGAGACCCAGTACTTC. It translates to CASSELAPIETQYF.

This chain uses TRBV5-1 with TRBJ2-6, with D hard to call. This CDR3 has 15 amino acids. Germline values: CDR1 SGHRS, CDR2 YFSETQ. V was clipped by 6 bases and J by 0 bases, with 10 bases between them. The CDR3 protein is CASNLRPSGANVLTF. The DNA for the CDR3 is TGCGCCAGCAATCTCCGGCCCTCTGGGGCCAACGTCCTGACTTTC.

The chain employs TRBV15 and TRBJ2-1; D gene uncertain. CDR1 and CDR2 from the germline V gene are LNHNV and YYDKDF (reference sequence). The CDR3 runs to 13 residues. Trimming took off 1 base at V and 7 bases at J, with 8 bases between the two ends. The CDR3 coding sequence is TGTGCCACCAGCAGAGGTTTACCGAATGAGCAGTTCTTC. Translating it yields CATSRGLPNEQFF.

The CDR3 bases are TGTGCCAGCAGCCAAGACCGACTAGCGGGAGTGAACACAGATACGCAGTATTTT. The encoded protein is CASSQDRLAGVNTDTQYF. This chain links TRBV4-2 with TRBJ2-3; TRBD2 aligns across 12 bases. Germline loops: CDR1 LGHNA, CDR2 YNFKEQ. There are 18 residues in the CDR3. Trimming cost V 0 bases and J 2 bases; bases outside gene matches: 6.

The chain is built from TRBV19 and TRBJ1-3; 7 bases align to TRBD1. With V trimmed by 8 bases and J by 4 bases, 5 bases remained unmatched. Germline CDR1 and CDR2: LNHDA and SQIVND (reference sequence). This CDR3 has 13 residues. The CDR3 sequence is CASCGQAGNTIYF. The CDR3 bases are TGTGCCAGTTGCGGACAGGCGGGAAACACCATATATTTT.

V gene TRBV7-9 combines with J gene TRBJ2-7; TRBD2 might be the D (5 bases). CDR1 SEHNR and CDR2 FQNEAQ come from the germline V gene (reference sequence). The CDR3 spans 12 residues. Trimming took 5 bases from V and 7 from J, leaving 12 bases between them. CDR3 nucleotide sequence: TGTGCCAGCAGCCCGCCTTCGGGGGAGCAGTACTTC. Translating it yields CASSPPSGEQYF.

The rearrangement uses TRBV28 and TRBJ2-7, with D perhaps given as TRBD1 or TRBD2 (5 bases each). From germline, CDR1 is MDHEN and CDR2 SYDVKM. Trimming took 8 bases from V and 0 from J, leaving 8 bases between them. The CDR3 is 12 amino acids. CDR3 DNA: TGTGCCAGCTCGGGGCCCTCCTACGAGCAGTACTTC. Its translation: CASSGPSYEQYF.

DNA of the CDR3: TGTGCCAGCAGTTTCCCGGGCTTCGCAACTAATGAAAAACTGTTTTTT. As protein: CASSFPGFATNEKLFF. The chain couples TRBV28 to TRBJ1-4; unclear D gene. The germline gives CDR1 MDHEN, CDR2 SYDVKM. The germline V and J ends were trimmed by 3 bases and 0 bases, with 11 bases remaining between them. CDR3 size: 16 residues.

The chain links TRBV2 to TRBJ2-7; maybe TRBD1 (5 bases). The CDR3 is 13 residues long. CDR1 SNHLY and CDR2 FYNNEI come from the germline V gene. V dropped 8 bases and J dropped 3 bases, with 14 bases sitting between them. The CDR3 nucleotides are TGTGCCAGCTCCACCTGGGGCCTCTACGAGCAGTACTTC. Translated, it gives CASSTWGLYEQYF.

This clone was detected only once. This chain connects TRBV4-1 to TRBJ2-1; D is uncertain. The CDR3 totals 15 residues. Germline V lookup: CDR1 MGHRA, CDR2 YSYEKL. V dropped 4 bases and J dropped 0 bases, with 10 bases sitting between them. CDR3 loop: CASSPTPDSYNEQFF. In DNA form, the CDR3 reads TGCGCCAGCAGCCCAACGCCAGACTCCTACAATGAGCAGTTCTTC.

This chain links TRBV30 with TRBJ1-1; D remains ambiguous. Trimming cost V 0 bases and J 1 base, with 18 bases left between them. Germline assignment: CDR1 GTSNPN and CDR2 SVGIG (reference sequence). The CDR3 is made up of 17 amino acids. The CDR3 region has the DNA TGTGCCTGGAGTGTACTTTGGCCAAGGGAGGGGAACACTGAAGCTTTCTTT. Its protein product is CAWSVLWPREGNTEAFF.

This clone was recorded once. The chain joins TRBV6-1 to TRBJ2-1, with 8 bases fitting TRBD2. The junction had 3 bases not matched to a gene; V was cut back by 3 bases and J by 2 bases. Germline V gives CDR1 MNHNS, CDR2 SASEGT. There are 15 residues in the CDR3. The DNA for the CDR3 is TGTGCCAGCAGTGACCTTAGCGGGGCCTACAATGAGCAGTTCTTC. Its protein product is CASSDLSGAYNEQFF.

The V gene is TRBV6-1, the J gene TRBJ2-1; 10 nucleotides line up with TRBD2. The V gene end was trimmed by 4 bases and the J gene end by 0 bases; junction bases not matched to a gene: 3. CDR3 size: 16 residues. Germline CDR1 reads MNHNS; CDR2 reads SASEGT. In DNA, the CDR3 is TGTGCCAGCAGTGCGTGGACTAGCGGCTCCTACAATGAGCAGTTCTTC. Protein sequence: CASSAWTSGSYNEQFF.

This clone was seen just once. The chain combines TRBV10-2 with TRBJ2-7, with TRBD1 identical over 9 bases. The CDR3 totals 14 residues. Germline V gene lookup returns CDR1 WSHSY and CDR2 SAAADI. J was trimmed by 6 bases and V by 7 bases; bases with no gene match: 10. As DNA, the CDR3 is TGCGCCAGCAAGGAACCCGGGACAGGGAGCGAGCAGTACTTC. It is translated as CASKEPGTGSEQYF.

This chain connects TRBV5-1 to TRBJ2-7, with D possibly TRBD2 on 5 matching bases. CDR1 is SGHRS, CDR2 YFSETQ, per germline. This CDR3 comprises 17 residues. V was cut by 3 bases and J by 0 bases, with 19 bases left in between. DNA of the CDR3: TGCGCCAGCAGCTCGGGCCGAGGGTCGTTAAGCTCCTACGAGCAGTACTTC. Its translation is CASSSGRGSLSSYEQYF. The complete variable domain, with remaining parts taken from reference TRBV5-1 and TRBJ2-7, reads KAGVTQTPRYLIKTRGQQVTLSCSPISGHRSVSWYQQTPGQGLQFLFEYFSETQRNKGNFPGRFSGRQFSNSRSEMNVSTLELGDSALYLCASSSGRGSLSSYEQYFGPGTRLTVT.

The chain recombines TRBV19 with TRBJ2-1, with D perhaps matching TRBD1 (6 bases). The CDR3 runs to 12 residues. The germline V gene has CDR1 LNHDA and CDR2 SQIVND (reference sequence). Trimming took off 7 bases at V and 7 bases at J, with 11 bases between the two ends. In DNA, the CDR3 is TGTGCCAGTAAGGACAGTATTAATGAGCAGTTCTTC. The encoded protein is CASKDSINEQFF.

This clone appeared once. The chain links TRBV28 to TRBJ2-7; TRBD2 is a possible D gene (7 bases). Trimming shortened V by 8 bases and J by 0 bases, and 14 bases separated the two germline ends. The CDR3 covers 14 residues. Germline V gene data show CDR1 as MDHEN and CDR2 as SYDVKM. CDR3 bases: TGTGCCAGCCTCTCCGGGGGGCGCTCCTACGAGCAGTACTTC. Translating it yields CASLSGGRSYEQYF.

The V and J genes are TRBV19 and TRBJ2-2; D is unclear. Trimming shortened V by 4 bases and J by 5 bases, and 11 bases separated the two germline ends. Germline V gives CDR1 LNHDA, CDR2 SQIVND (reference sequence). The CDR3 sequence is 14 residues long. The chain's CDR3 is CASSTDLGTGELFF. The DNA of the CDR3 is TGTGCCAGTAGTACGGACCTCGGGACCGGGGAGCTGTTTTTT.

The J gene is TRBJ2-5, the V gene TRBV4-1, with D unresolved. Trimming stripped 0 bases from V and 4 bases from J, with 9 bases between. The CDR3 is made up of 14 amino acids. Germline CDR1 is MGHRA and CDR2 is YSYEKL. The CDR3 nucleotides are TGCGCCAGCAGCCAAGACCCCAGAGGAGAGACCCAGTACTTC. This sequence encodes CASSQDPRGETQYF.

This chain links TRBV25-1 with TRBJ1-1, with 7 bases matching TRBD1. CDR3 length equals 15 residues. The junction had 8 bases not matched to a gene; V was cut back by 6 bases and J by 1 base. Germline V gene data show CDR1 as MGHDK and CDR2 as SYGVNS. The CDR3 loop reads CASRATGRGNTEAFF. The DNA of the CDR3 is TGTGCCAGCAGGGCGACAGGGAGGGGGAACACTGAAGCTTTCTTT.

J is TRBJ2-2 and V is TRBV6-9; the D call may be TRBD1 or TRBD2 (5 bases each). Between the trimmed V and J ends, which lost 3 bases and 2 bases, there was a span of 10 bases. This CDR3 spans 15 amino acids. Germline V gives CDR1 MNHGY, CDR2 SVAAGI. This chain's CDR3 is CASSYSGPNTGELFF. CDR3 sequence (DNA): TGTGCCAGCAGTTACTCGGGGCCCAACACCGGGGAGCTGTTTTTT.

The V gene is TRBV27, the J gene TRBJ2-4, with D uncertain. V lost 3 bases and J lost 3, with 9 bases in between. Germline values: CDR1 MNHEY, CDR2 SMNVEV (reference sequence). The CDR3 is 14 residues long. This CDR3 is CASSLLSGKNIQYF. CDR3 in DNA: TGTGCCAGCAGTTTGCTCTCCGGCAAAAACATTCAGTACTTC.

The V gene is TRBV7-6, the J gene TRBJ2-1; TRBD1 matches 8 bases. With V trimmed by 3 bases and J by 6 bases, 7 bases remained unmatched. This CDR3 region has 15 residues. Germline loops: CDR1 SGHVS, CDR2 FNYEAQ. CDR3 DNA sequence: TGTGCCAGCAGCTTTTTGGACAGGGACCCCAATGAGCAGTTCTTC. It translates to CASSFLDRDPNEQFF.

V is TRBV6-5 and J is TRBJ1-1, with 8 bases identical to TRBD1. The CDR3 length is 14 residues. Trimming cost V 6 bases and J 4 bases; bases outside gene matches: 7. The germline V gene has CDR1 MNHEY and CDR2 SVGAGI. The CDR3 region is CASRSTGVGTEAFF. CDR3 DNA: TGTGCCAGCAGATCGACAGGGGTCGGCACTGAAGCTTTCTTT.

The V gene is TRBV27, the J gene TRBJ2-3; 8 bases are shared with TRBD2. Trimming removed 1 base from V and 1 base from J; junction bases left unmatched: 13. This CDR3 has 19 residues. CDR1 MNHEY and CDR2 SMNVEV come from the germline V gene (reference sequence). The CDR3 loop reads CASSLFPPSGRLRTDTQYF. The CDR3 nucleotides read TGTGCCAGCAGTTTATTTCCGCCTAGCGGGCGCCTCCGCACAGATACGCAGTATTTT.

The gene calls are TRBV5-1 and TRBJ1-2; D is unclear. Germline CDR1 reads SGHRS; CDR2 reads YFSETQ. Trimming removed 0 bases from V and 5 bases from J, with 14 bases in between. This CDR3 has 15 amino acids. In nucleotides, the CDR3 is TGCGCCAGCAGCTTGGGCTGGCAGCGCCCTTATGGCTACACCTTC. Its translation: CASSLGWQRPYGYTF.

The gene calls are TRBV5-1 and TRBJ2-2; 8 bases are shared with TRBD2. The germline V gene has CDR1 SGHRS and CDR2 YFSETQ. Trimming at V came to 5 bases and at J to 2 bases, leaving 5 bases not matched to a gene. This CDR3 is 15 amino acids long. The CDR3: CASRRTSSNTGELFF. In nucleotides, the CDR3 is TGCGCCAGCAGGAGGACTAGCTCTAACACCGGGGAGCTGTTTTTT.

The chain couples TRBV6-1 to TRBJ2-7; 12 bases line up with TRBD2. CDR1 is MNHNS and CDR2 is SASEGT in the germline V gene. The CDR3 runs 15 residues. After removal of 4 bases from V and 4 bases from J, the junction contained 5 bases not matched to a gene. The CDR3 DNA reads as TGTGCCAGCAGTGGACGACTAGCGGGAGTATACGAGCAGTACTTC. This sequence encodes CASSGRLAGVYEQYF.